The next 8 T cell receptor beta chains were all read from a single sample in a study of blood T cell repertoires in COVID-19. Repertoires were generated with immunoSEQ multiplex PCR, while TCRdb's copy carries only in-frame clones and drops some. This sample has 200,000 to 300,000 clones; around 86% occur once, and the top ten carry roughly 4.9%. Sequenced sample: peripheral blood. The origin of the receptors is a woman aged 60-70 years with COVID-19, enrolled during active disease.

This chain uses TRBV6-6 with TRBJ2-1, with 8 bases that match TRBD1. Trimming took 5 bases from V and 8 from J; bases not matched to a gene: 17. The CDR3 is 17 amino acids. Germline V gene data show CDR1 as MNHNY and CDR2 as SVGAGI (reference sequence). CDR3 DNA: TGTGCCAGCAGTCCGCGGACAGGGTCGGTGACGAGTCATGAGCAGTTCTTC. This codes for CASSPRTGSVTSHEQFF.

CDR3 nucleotides: TGTGCCAGCAGTTTGAGATACGAGCAGTACTTC. Protein product: CASSLRYEQYF. The chain links TRBV6-5 to TRBJ2-7; D gene uncertain. Germline CDR1 MNHEY, CDR2 SVGAGI. Trimming pared 4 bases from V and 4 bases from J, leaving 5 bases between. CDR3 length: 11 residues.

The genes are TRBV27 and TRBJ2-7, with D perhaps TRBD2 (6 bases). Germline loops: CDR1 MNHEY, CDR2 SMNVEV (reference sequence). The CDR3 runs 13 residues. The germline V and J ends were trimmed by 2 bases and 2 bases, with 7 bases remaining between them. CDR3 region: CASSLRETYEQYF. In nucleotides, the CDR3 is TGTGCCAGCAGTTTACGGGAGACCTACGAGCAGTACTTC.

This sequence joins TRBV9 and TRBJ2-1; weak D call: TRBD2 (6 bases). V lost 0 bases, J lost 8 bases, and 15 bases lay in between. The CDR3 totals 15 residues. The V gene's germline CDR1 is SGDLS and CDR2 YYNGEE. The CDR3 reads CASSVESSAGDEQFF. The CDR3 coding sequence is TGTGCCAGCAGCGTAGAATCTTCAGCGGGTGATGAGCAGTTCTTC.

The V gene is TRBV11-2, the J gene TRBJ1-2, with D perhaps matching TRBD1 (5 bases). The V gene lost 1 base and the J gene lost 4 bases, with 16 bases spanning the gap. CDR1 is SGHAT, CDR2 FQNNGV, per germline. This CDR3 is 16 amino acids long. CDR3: CASSLGIGAVPYGYTF. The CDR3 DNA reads TGTGCCAGCAGCTTAGGAATAGGGGCGGTACCCTATGGCTACACCTTC.

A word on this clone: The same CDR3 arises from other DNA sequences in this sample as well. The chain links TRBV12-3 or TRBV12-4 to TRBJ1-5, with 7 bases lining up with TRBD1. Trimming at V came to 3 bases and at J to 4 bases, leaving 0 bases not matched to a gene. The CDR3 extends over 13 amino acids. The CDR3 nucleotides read TGTGCCAGCAGTTTGACAGGGAATCAGCCCCAGCATTTT. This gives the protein CASSLTGNQPQHF.

The CDR3 sequence is CASSPPPRGTDTQYF. The CDR3 DNA is TGTGCCAGCAGCCCACCTCCCCGAGGGACAGATACGCAGTATTTT. V is TRBV11-1 and J is TRBJ2-3; D possibly corresponds to TRBD2 (5 bases). The CDR3 has 15 amino acids. Between the trimmed V and J ends, which lost 5 bases and 3 bases, there was a span of 15 bases. The V gene's germline CDR1 is SGHAT and CDR2 FQDESV (reference sequence).

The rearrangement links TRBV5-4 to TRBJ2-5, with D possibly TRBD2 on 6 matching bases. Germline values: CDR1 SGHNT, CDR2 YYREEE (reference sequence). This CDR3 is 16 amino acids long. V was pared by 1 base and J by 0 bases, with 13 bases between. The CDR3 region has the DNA TGTGCCAGCAGCTTGAGGGCTAGCGAGTACCAAGAGACCCAGTACTTC. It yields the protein CASSLRASEYQETQYF.